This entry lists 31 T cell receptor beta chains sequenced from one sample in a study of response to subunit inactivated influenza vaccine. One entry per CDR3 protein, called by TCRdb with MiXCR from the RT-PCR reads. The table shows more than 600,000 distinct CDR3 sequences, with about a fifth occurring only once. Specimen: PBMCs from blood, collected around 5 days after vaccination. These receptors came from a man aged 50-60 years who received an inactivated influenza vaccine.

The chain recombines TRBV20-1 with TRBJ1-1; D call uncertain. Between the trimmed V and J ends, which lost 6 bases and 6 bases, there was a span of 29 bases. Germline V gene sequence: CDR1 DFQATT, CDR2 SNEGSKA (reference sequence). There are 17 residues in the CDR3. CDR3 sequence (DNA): TGCAGTGCCATTAGGGCGGGGAGGGAGGTGGCTAACGCTGAAGCTTTCTTT. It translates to CSAIRAGREVANAEAFF.

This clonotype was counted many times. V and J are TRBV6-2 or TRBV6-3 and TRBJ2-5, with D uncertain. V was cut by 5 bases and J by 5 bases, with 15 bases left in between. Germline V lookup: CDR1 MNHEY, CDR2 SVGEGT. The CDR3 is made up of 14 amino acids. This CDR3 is CASSPRARSETQYF. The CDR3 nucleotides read TGTGCCAGCAGTCCCCGGGCCCGCTCGGAGACCCAGTACTTC.

The CDR3 DNA reads TGTGCCAGCAGCTTAACAGCCCAGACATTCCCCTATGGCTACACCTTC. Its translation is CASSLTAQTFPYGYTF. The chain employs TRBV7-3 and TRBJ1-2, with D unresolved. From germline, CDR1 is SGHTA and CDR2 FQGTGA. The CDR3 contains 16 residues. V was trimmed by 0 bases and J by 4 bases, leaving 15 bases between them.

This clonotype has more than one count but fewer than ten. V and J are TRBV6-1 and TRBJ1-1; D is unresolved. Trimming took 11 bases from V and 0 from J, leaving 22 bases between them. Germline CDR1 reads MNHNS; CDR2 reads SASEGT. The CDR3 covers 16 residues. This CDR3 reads CAAMLLLQTMNTEAFF. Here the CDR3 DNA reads TGTGCCGCAATGCTCCTCCTACAGACTATGAACACTGAAGCTTTCTTT.

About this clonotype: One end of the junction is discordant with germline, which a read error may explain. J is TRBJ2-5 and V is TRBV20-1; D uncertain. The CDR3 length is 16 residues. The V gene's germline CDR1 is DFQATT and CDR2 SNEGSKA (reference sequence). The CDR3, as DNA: TGCTGTGCTAGAGATCGATCACCCTGGTACCAAGAGACCCAGTACTTC. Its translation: CCARDRSPWYQETQYF.

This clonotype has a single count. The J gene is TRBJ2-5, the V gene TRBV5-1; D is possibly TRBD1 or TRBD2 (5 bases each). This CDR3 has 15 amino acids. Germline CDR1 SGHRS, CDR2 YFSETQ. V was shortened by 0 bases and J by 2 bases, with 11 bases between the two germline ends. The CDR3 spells CASSLGGSIQETQYF. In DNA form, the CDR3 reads TGCGCCAGCAGCTTGGGGGGGTCAATTCAAGAGACCCAGTACTTC. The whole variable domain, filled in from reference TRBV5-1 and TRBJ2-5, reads KAGVTQTPRYLIKTRGQQVTLSCSPISGHRSVSWYQQTPGQGLQFLFEYFSETQRNKGNFPGRFSGRQFSNSRSEMNVSTLELGDSALYLCASSLGGSIQETQYFGPGTRLLVL.

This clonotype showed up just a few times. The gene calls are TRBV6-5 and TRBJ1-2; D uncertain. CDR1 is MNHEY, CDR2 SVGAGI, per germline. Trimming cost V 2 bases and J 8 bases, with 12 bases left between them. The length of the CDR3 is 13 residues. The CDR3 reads CASSYQGRGGYTF. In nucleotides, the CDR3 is TGTGCCAGCAGTTACCAAGGTCGAGGAGGCTACACCTTC.

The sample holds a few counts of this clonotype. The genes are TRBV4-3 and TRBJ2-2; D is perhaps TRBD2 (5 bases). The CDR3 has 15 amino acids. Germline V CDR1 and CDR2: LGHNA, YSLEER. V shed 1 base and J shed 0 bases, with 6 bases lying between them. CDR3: CASSQAGSNTGELFF. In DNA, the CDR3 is TGCGCCAGCAGCCAAGCGGGGTCGAACACCGGGGAGCTGTTTTTT.

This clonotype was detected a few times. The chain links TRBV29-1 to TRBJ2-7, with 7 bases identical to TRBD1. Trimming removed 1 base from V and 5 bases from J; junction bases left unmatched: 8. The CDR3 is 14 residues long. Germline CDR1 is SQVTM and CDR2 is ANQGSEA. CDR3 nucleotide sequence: TGCAGCGTTGAAGTTTTCGAGGGGGCGAACGAGCAGTACTTC. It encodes CSVEVFEGANEQYF.

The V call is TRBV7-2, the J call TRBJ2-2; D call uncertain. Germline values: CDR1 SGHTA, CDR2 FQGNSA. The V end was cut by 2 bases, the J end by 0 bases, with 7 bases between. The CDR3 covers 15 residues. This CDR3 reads CASSLLLPNTGELFF. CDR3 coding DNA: TGTGCCAGCAGCTTACTCCTTCCGAACACCGGGGAGCTGTTTTTT.

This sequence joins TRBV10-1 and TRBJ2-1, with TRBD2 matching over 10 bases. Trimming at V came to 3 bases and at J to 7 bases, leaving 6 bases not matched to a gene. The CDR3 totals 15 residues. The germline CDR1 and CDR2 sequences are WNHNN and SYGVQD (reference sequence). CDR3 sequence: CASSDSGLAVNEQFF. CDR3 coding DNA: TGCGCCAGCAGTGATTCCGGACTAGCGGTTAATGAGCAGTTCTTC.

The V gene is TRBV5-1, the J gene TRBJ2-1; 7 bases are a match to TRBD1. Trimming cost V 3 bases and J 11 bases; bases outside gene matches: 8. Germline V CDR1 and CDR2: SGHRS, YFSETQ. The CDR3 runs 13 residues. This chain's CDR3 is CASSSTTQGQQFF. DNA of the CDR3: TGCGCCAGCAGCTCAACAACACAGGGGCAGCAGTTCTTC.

For the CDR3, the DNA is TGTGCCAGCAGTTGGGGACAGGCCCTGAATCAGCCCCAGCATTTT. Protein product: CASSWGQALNQPQHF. V is TRBV12-3 or TRBV12-4 and J is TRBJ1-5, with 8 bases that match TRBD1. The CDR3 is 15 amino acids. V was clipped by 4 bases and J by 4 bases; unmatched bases: 6.

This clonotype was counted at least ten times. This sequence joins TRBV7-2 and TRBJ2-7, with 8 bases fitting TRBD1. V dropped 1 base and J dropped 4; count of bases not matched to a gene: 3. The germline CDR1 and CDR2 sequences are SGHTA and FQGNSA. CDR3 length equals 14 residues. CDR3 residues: CASSLDRGDYEQYF. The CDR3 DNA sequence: TGTGCCAGCAGCTTAGACAGGGGGGATTACGAGCAGTACTTC.

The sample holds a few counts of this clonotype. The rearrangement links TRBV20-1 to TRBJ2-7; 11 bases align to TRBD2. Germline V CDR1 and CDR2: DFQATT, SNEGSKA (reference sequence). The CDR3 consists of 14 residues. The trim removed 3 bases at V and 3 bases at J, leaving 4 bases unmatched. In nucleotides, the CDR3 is TGCAGTGCTAGCCTAGCGGGGGGCGTCTACGAGCAGTACTTC. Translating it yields CSASLAGGVYEQYF.

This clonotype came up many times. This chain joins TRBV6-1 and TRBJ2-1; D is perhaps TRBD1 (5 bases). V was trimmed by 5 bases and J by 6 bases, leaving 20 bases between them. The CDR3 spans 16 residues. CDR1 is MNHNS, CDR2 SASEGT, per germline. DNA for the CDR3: TGTGCCAGCAGTCCCCGACAGCGATCTCTATTCAATGAGCAGTTCTTC. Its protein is CASSPRQRSLFNEQFF.

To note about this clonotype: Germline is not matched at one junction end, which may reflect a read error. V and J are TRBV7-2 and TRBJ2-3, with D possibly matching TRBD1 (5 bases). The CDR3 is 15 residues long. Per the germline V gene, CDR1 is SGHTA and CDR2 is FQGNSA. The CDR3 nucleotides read TGTGCCAGCAGCTTAGAGGGGCAGAACCGGAATACGCAGTACTTT. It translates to CASSLEGQNRNTQYF.

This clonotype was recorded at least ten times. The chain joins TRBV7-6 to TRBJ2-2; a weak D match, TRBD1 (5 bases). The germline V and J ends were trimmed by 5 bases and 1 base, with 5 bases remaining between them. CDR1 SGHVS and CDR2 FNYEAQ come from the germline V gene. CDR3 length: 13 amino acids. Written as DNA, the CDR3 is TGTGCCAGCAGCACAGGGAACACCGGGGAGCTGTTTTTT. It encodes CASSTGNTGELFF. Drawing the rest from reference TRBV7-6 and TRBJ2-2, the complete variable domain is GAGVSQSPRYKVTKRGQDVALRCDPISGHVSLYWYRQALGQGPEFLTYFNYEAQQDKSGLPNDRFSAERPEGSISTLTIQRTEQRDSAMYRCASSTGNTGELFFGEGSRLTVL.

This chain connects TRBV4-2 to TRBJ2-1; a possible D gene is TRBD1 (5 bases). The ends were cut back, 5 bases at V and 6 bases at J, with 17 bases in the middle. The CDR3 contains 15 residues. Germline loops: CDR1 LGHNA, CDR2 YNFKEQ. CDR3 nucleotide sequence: TGTGCCAGCAGCGTACCCAGGGATCTTTGCAATGAGCAGTTCTTC. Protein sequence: CASSVPRDLCNEQFF.

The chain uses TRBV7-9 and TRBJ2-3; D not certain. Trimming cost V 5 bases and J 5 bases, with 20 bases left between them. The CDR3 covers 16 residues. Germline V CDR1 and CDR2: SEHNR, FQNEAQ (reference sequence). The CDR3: CASSPHSLRWEDTQYF. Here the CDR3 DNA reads TGTGCCAGCAGCCCCCATAGCCTTCGATGGGAAGATACGCAGTATTTT. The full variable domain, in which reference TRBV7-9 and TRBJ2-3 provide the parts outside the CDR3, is DTGVSQNPRHKITKRGQNVTFRCDPISEHNRLYWYRQTLGQGPEFLTYFQNEAQLEKSRLLSDRFSAERPKGSFSTLEIQRTEQGDSAMYLCASSPHSLRWEDTQYFGPGTRLTVL.

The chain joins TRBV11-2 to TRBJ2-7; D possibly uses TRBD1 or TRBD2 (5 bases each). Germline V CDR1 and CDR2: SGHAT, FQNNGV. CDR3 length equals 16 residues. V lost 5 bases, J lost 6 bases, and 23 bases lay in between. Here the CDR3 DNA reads TGTGCCAGCAGCCCAAGAGGGCCAGGGAATTTTCTCGAGCAGTACTTC. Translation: CASSPRGPGNFLEQYF.

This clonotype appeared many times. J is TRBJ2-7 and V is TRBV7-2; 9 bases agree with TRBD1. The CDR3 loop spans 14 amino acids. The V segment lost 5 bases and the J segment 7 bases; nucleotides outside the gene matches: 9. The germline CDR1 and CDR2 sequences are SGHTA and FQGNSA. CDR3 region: CASSLGTGMGEQYF. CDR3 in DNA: TGTGCCAGCAGCCTAGGGACAGGGATGGGGGAGCAGTACTTC.

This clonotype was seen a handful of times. For the CDR3, the DNA is TGTGCCAGCAGGGCCGGGACACCGAATGAAAAACTGTTTTTT. Residues: CASRAGTPNEKLFF. The chain uses TRBV12-3 or TRBV12-4 and TRBJ1-4, with a weak D call TRBD1 (6 bases). The CDR3 extends over 14 amino acids. The germline V and J ends were trimmed by 6 bases and 5 bases, with 13 bases remaining between them.

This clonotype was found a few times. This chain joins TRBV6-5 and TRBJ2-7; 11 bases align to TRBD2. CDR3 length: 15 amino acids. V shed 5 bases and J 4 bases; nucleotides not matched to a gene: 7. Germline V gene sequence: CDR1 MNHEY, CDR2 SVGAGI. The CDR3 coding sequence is TGTGCCAGCAGTACATCGACTAGCGGGATTTACGAGCAGTACTTC. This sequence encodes CASSTSTSGIYEQYF.

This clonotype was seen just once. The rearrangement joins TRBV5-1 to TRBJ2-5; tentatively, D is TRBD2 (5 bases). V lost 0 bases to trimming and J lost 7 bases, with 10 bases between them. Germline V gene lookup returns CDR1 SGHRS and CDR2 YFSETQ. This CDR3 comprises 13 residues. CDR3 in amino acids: CASSLVGDGTQYF. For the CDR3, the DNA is TGCGCCAGCAGCTTGGTCGGGGATGGGACCCAGTACTTC. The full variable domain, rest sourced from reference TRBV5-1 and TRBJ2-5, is KAGVTQTPRYLIKTRGQQVTLSCSPISGHRSVSWYQQTPGQGLQFLFEYFSETQRNKGNFPGRFSGRQFSNSRSEMNVSTLELGDSALYLCASSLVGDGTQYFGPGTRLLVL.

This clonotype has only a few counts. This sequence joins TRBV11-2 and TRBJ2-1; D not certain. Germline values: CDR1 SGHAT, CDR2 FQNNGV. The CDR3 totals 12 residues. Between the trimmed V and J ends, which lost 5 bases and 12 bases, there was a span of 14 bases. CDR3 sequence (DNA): TGTGCCAGCAGCCCAAGGAACGGTGGGCAGTTCTTC. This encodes CASSPRNGGQFF.

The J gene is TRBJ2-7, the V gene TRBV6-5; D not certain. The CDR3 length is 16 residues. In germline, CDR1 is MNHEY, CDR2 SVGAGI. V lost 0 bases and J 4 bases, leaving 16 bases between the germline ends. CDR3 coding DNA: TGTGCCAGCAGTTACTCGCTAGATCCCTCGAGATACGAGCAGTACTTC. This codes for CASSYSLDPSRYEQYF.

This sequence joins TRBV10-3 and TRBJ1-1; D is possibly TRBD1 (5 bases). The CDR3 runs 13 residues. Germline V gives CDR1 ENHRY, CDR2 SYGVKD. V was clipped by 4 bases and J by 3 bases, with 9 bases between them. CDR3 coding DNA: TGTGCCATCAGTGGGGGCAGGGACACTGAAGCTTTCTTT. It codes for CAISGGRDTEAFF.

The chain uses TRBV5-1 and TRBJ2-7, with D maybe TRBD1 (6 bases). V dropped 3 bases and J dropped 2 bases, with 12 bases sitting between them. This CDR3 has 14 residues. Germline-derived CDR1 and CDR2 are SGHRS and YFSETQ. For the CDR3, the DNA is TGCGCCAGCAGCTGGATGACAGGTCCCTACGAGCAGTACTTC. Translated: CASSWMTGPYEQYF. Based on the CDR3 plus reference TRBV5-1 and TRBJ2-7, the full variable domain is KAGVTQTPRYLIKTRGQQVTLSCSPISGHRSVSWYQQTPGQGLQFLFEYFSETQRNKGNFPGRFSGRQFSNSRSEMNVSTLELGDSALYLCASSWMTGPYEQYFGPGTRLTVT.

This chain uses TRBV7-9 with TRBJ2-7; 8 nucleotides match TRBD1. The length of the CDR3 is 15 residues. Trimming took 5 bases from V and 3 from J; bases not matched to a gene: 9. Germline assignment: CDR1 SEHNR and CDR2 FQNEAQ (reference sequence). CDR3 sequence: CASSPLEGTGYEQYF. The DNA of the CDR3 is TGTGCCAGCAGCCCTCTCGAGGGGACAGGCTACGAGCAGTACTTC.

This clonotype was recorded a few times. The CDR3 spells CASSRGSGLSSYNEQFF. The CDR3 DNA follows: TGTGCCAGCAGCCGAGGGAGCGGGTTGAGCTCCTACAATGAGCAGTTCTTC. The J gene is TRBJ2-1, the V gene TRBV3-1; D possibly corresponds to TRBD2 (6 bases). Per the germline V gene, CDR1 is LGHDT and CDR2 is YNNKEL (reference sequence). V shed 4 bases and J shed 0 bases, with 16 bases lying between them. The CDR3 totals 17 residues.